The TCR beta chain under discussion was sequenced for a study of blood T cell repertoires in COVID-19 (TCRdb year 2020). Describing the broader study: Samples covering the acute and convalescent phases of COVID-19 were provided by collaborators in the United States, Italy and Spain. The dataset comprised deeply sampled blood TCRbeta repertoires from subjects exposed to, actively infected with, or recovered from COVID-19. The material from the prospective study consisted of cDNA or gDNA derived from T cells, B-cell-depleted T cells, or PBMCs. Where HLA class I and class II types were available, the types were taken from metadata supplied by the sample provider, not from assay-based typing. The repertoires were made available in a free public database intended to serve as a resource for research on the immune response to SARS-CoV-2. Samples came from the ongoing ImmuneRACE study (first 160 participants) plus 1,254 subjects from 6 global collaborators. Nearly every sample came with metadata listing a de-identified subject ID, COVID-19 status, age in years and sex.

Enrolling through a virtual design, the prospective study's participants ranged in age from roughly 18 to 89 years and lived across roughly 23 United States geographic areas. To assign participants to cohorts, the prospective study relied on clinical history that participants themselves reported in a screening survey and a study questionnaire. Mobile phlebotomists in the prospective study collected whole blood, serum and a nasopharyngeal or oropharyngeal swab from every participant. Additional blood draws and questionnaires over an approximately two-month period could optionally be provided by prospective study participants. Blood samples from the prospective study were shipped frozen or at room temperature prior to DNA extraction. The immunoSEQ Assay, a bias-controlled multiplex PCR, was used to amplify TCRbeta CDR3 regions from genomic DNA. The source study handled its data this way. The number of nucleated cells in each sample was estimated from the amplification of reference gene primers within the assay. Sequence reads were collapsed and filtered to measure the absolute abundance of every unique TCRbeta CDR3 rearrangement. For each sample, productive Simpson clonality was calculated by taking the square root of Simpson's diversity index across productive rearrangements. In TCRdb, the immuneACCESS table is reduced to in-frame sequences with V and J assigned. These tables do not hold every clone; where another copy was compared, an unresolved V gene accounts for under half, and the others remain unexplained. The V and J calls and clone size come from that table; D and trimming were worked out from the DNA. For this sample the table gives 300,000 to 350,000 clones, of which roughly 90% were detected only once. 3.5% to 4.5% of the sample belongs to the ten largest clones.

A distance of 6 bases separates the germline ends of V and J, which lose 5 bases and 1 base respectively. The germline V gene encodes CDR1 MDHEN and CDR2 SYDVKM. The CDR3 sequence holds 13 residues, the cysteine and phenylalanine included. The CDR3 DNA has 39 bases and is translated from base 1. Comment on this clone: Its target antigen remains unknown. No much larger clone exists at a distance of one base, and base qualities are not known.

The study at large found these results: Clinical and demographic metadata were provided uncurated, with the amount varying by source and participant.

This sequence uses TRBV28 and TRBJ2-1; the D gene identity is not certain. The specimen was PBMCs or T cells enriched from blood (not recorded which). The origin of this receptor is a woman younger than 30 with acute COVID-19. CDR3 region: CASSINSYNEQFF. The nucleotides read TGTGCCAGCAGTATAAATTCCTACAATGAGCAGTTCTTC.